Sequencing of this T cell receptor beta chain was carried out in a study of cytomegalovirus exposure and HLA in healthy donors. Unrecorded immune exposure was likely among donors, who were nominally healthy when sampled. The CDR3 totals 18 residues. Trimming pared 0 bases from V and 9 bases from J, leaving 24 bases between. The PCR used 60 Vbeta and 13 Jbeta primers. The table came from immunoSEQ multiplex PCR; TCRdb's copy has only in-frame clones and leaves some out. The sample includes about 270,000 clones, roughly two thirds of them seen just once. The TCR sequence derives from a female donor in good health and CMV-seronegative. What was sequenced was PBMCs. This sequence joins TRBV5-3 and TRBJ1-4; weak D call: TRBD1 (5 bases). TRBV5-3 is labeled an ORF, and its function is uncertain. The chain's CDR3 is CARSLAPGGSSPVKKLFF. CDR3 bases: TGTGCCAGAAGCTTGGCGCCGGGGGGAAGCAGCCCCGTGAAAAAACTGTTTTTT.